The next 21 T cell receptor beta chains were all read from a single sample in a study of PD-1 blockade in classical Hodgkin lymphoma. There was relapse after autologous stem cell transplantation in every patient, and there was variation in brentuximab vedotin exposure. Only in-frame clones appear in the TCRdb table, and some are missing; sequencing was by immunoSEQ multiplex PCR. The profile shows fewer than 20,000 clones, 65% to 85% of them singletons. This specimen consisted of peripheral blood mononuclear cells (PBMCs), obtained before the second cycle of nivolumab. The receptors here all came from a human donor with classical Hodgkin lymphoma.

This clone was seen once. The chain employs TRBV2 and TRBJ1-5; no reliable D call. The CDR3 is 14 amino acids. CDR1 and CDR2 from the germline V gene are SNHLY and FYNNEI. The germline V and J ends were trimmed by 4 bases and 7 bases, with 14 bases remaining between them. The CDR3 sequence: CASSGQSGSQPQHF. In DNA, the CDR3 is TGTGCCAGCAGTGGGCAATCGGGGAGCCAGCCCCAGCATTTT.

The V call is TRBV11-2, the J call TRBJ2-7, with D perhaps matching TRBD2 (6 bases). The V gene's germline CDR1 is SGHAT and CDR2 FQNNGV. Trimming cost V 4 bases and J 3 bases, with 10 bases left between them. CDR3 length equals 13 residues. The CDR3 here is CASSWDSGYEQYF. DNA of the CDR3: TGTGCCAGCAGCTGGGACTCGGGCTACGAGCAGTACTTC.

This clone is labeled as medium-sized. The chain couples TRBV7-9 to TRBJ2-7; D remains unclear. CDR3 size: 14 residues. V was clipped by 5 bases and J by 2 bases, with 13 bases between them. The germline V gene has CDR1 SEHNR and CDR2 FQNEAQ (reference sequence). CDR3 DNA sequence: TGTGCCAGCAGCGAACGGACCGAACCCTACGAGCAGTACTTC. Translated, it gives CASSERTEPYEQYF. Combining the CDR3 with reference TRBV7-9 and TRBJ2-7 gives the whole variable domain DTGVSQNPRHKITKRGQNVTFRCDPISEHNRLYWYRQTLGQGPEFLTYFQNEAQLEKSRLLSDRFSAERPKGSFSTLEIQRTEQGDSAMYLCASSERTEPYEQYFGPGTRLTVT.

This clone was seen only a few times. This chain links TRBV9 with TRBJ2-2; D gene uncertain. The CDR3 length is 15 residues. Per the germline V gene, CDR1 is SGDLS and CDR2 is YYNGEE. The germline V and J ends were trimmed by 2 bases and 0 bases, with 8 bases remaining between them. The CDR3 nucleotides read TGTGCCAGCAGCGTGGTGGGCGCGAACACCGGGGAGCTGTTTTTT. Amino acids: CASSVVGANTGELFF.

This chain joins TRBV28 and TRBJ2-3; D gene ambiguous. This CDR3 has 16 residues. V gave up 6 bases and J gave up 0 bases, with 16 bases separating them. Germline CDR1 is MDHEN and CDR2 is SYDVKM. CDR3 in DNA: TGTGCCAGCAGCCTGCTTTCGGTCCTTAGCACAGATACGCAGTATTTT. This gives the protein CASSLLSVLSTDTQYF.

Only one count was recorded for this clone. V gene TRBV11-2 combines with J gene TRBJ2-3; TRBD2 matches 7 bases. The V segment lost 1 base and the J segment 0 bases; nucleotides outside the gene matches: 1. The CDR3 runs to 15 residues. Germline V lookup: CDR1 SGHAT, CDR2 FQNNGV. In nucleotides, the CDR3 is TGTGCCAGCAGCTTAGCGGGGGGAAGCACAGATACGCAGTATTTT. Its protein product is CASSLAGGSTDTQYF.

The rearrangement uses TRBV9 and TRBJ2-2; 7 bases align to TRBD2. Per germline, CDR1 SGDLS and CDR2 YYNGEE. V was clipped by 0 bases and J by 9 bases; unmatched bases: 5. The length of the CDR3 is 14 residues. CDR3 bases: TGTGCCAGCAGCGTAGAGACTAGCCGAAGGGAGCTGTTTTTT. Amino acid sequence: CASSVETSRRELFF.

V is TRBV28 and J is TRBJ1-5, with unresolved D. Looked up from germline, CDR1 is MDHEN and CDR2 is SYDVKM. The CDR3 loop spans 16 amino acids. Trimming stripped 4 bases from V and 1 base from J, with 14 bases between. The CDR3: CASSSFPGQSNQPQHF. The CDR3 DNA is TGTGCCAGCAGTTCTTTCCCCGGGCAGAGCAATCAGCCCCAGCATTTT. Filled out from reference TRBV28 and TRBJ1-5, the complete variable domain reads DVKVTQSSRYLVKRTGEKVFLECVQDMDHENMFWYRQDPGLGLRLIYFSYDVKMKEKGDIPEGYSVSREKKERFSLILESASTNQTSMYLCASSSFPGQSNQPQHFGDGTRLSIL.

The chain carries TRBV5-1 and TRBJ1-4; D is unresolved. Trimming removed 4 bases at V and 0 bases at J, with 7 bases between. CDR1 and CDR2 (germline): SGHRS, YFSETQ. The CDR3 runs to 14 residues. This CDR3 is CASSASATNEKLFF. DNA of the CDR3: TGCGCCAGCAGCGCCAGTGCAACTAATGAAAAACTGTTTTTT.

V is TRBV30 and J is TRBJ1-6; 7 nucleotides line up with TRBD1. V was clipped by 2 bases and J by 9 bases; unmatched bases: 10. This CDR3 has 15 residues. CDR1 is GTSNPN, CDR2 SVGIG, per germline (reference sequence). CDR3 protein: CAWSWKTGFLSPLHF. CDR3 DNA sequence: TGTGCCTGGAGTTGGAAGACAGGGTTTCTTTCACCCCTCCACTTT.

The chain has TRBV6-6 and TRBJ1-3, with unresolved D. Germline CDR1 MNHNY, CDR2 SVGAGI (reference sequence). V was pared by 0 bases and J by 4 bases, with 4 bases between. The CDR3 contains 13 residues. The CDR3 protein is CASSYSTGNTIYF. CDR3 sequence (DNA): TGTGCCAGCAGTTACTCGACCGGAAACACCATATATTTT.

The chain links TRBV9 to TRBJ2-7, with 7 bases that match TRBD1. Trimming at V came to 0 bases and at J to 2 bases, leaving 5 bases not matched to a gene. Looked up from germline, CDR1 is SGDLS and CDR2 is YYNGEE. CDR3 length: 15 residues. This CDR3 reads CASSVAGTAAYEQYF. CDR3 coding DNA: TGTGCCAGCAGCGTAGCGGGGACAGCGGCCTACGAGCAGTACTTC.

The chain carries TRBV21-1 and TRBJ2-1; TRBD2, the table's D call, was not compared with the DNA. TRBV21-1 is marked as a pseudogene. CDR3 length: 16 amino acids. The CDR3 DNA reads TGTGCCAGCAGCTCCCTTCGGAGCGAATCCTACAATGAGCAGTTCTTC. This gives the protein CASSSLRSESYNEQFF.

V gene TRBV10-2 combines with J gene TRBJ1-2; 9 bases match TRBD1. V dropped 4 bases and J dropped 3; count of bases not matched to a gene: 12. The CDR3 has 17 residues. Germline V CDR1 and CDR2: WSHSY, SAAADI. This CDR3 is CASSGPHGQGSYYGYTF. CDR3 DNA: TGCGCCAGCAGTGGGCCTCACGGACAGGGGTCTTACTATGGCTACACCTTC.

The J gene is TRBJ1-2, the V gene TRBV4-1; D call uncertain. The germline gives CDR1 MGHRA, CDR2 YSYEKL. The CDR3 has 14 amino acids. V was trimmed by 2 bases and J by 8 bases, leaving 15 bases between them. The CDR3 DNA reads as TGCGCCAGCAGCCAAACCGGGAGGGCGTGGGGCTACACCTTC. Encoded protein: CASSQTGRAWGYTF.

This clone was observed once. The rearrangement uses TRBV18 and TRBJ1-3, with D maybe TRBD1 (5 bases). Germline values: CDR1 KGHSH, CDR2 LQKENI. The CDR3 consists of 18 residues. Trimming removed 2 bases from V and 4 bases from J, with 21 bases in between. The CDR3 bases are TGTGCCAGCTCACCAAGGGAAGGGGCGCGGATCTCAGGAAACACCATATATTTT. Translating gives CASSPREGARISGNTIYF.

The chain is built from TRBV5-4 and TRBJ2-3; D unresolved. CDR1 and CDR2 from the germline V gene are SGHNT and YYREEE (reference sequence). Between the trimmed V and J ends, which lost 1 base and 2 bases, there was a span of 5 bases. The CDR3 has 13 amino acids. The CDR3 nucleotides are TGTGCCAGCAGCTTGTACTTCACAGATACGCAGTATTTT. It translates to CASSLYFTDTQYF.

The V gene is TRBV27, the J gene TRBJ1-5; D not resolved. Looked up from germline, CDR1 is MNHEY and CDR2 is SMNVEV (reference sequence). This CDR3 has 11 amino acids. V dropped 6 bases and J dropped 2 bases, with 2 bases sitting between them. The CDR3 spells CASRGNQPQHF. In nucleotides, the CDR3 is TGTGCCAGCAGGGGCAATCAGCCCCAGCATTTT.

J is TRBJ2-1 and V is TRBV5-1; the match to TRBD1 covers 9 bases. The CDR3 has 15 amino acids. From germline, CDR1 is SGHRS and CDR2 YFSETQ. Trimming took 2 bases from V and 6 from J; bases not matched to a gene: 6. The CDR3 loop reads CASSFGTGKVNEQFF. DNA of the CDR3: TGCGCCAGCAGCTTCGGGACAGGGAAAGTCAATGAGCAGTTCTTC.

The gene calls are TRBV28 and TRBJ1-5, with D possibly being TRBD1 (6 bases). The ends were cut back, 4 bases at V and 4 bases at J, with 14 bases in the middle. The CDR3 runs 15 residues. Germline V gene sequence: CDR1 MDHEN, CDR2 SYDVKM. The CDR3 region has the DNA TGTGCCAGCAGTTCCATTTGGACAGATAATCAGCCCCAGCATTTT. This sequence encodes CASSSIWTDNQPQHF.

This clone was found once. J is TRBJ2-5 and V is TRBV6-6; TRBD2 matches at 14 bases. The CDR3 totals 13 residues. CDR1 is MNHNY and CDR2 is SVGAGI in the germline V gene (reference sequence). The CDR3 coding sequence is TGTGCGACTAGCGGGAGGGAAGAAGAGACCCAGTACTTC. Amino acids: CATSGREEETQYF.